This T cell receptor beta chain appears in the sequencing data of a study of T-cell memory formation after mild COVID-19. Looking at the study overall: Largely donor-specific TCR clusters were found.

TCRdb re-called the 5' RACE reads through MiXCR, storing one row per CDR3 protein. The sample lists hundreds of thousands of distinct CDR3 sequences, 20% occurring once. Worth noting for this clonotype: Its target is unknown.

Deletions cut 2 bases from V and 0 bases from J, with 11 bases between. CDR3 size: 15 residues. General study findings and limits: Second-wave clones with a day 37 peak had unconfirmed SARS-CoV-2 specificity. Clones contracting day 15 to 85 were balanced CD4/CD8; later expanders leaned CD4+.

The origin of this receptor is an adult woman who had mild COVID-19 (a few samples of this study predate the infection). Cell type and time point are not known. The chain couples TRBV12-3 or TRBV12-4 to TRBJ2-7; D unresolved. Sequenced input: PBMCs or a T cell subset sorted from them (not recorded which). The CDR3 region is CASSLTSSNSYEQYF. The CDR3 nucleotides read TGTGCCAGCAGTTTAACGTCCTCTAACTCCTACGAGCAGTACTTC.